The sequence of this T cell receptor beta chain was determined in a study of PD-L1 blockade in urothelial cancer (dated by TCRdb to the late 2010s). Broadly, across the study: Therapy was started in the mid-2010s for all patients, and atezolizumab 1,200 mg was administered intravenously every 3 weeks. About 90% of the roughly 29 patients were males with bladder-origin urothelial cancer, and about 60% of the roughly 29 reported a prior smoking history. Patients had an ECOG performance status of 0 or 1 and had received between 0 and 3 prior chemotherapy regimens. Blood samples were analyzed at 3 weeks after treatment start (second dose) and at 6 weeks after treatment start. Blood samples gave median yields of roughly 150,000 T cells and over 80,000 unique TCRs, along with a median clonality of 0.080. Somatic, immune and clinical correlates of response to PD-L1 blockade with atezolizumab in urothelial cancer were the focus of an exploratory multi-omic analysis. Pretreatment tumor samples and matched peripheral blood, collected serially before and after atezolizumab treatment, underwent TCR sequencing. Durable clinical benefit meant progression-free survival longer than 6 months, and TCR features were also tested against progression-free and overall survival. Whole exome sequencing and RNA sequencing of pretreatment tumors were performed alongside TCR sequencing in the same patients. Nine patients reached durable clinical benefit, while 20 patients did not. Pretreatment blood TCR-seq was available for about 30 patients, at least one posttreatment blood collection was obtained for around 24 patients, and tumor TCR-seq was available for around 24 patients. Broader findings and caveats from the paper: Improved progression-free and overall survival was associated with having pretreatment peripheral blood TCR clonality below the median. Among patients with durable benefit, tumor-associated TCR clones showed greater expansion in peripheral blood 3 weeks after treatment started (n of about 20, p = 0.022). Because the sample size was small (n of about 30) and many exploratory analyses were performed, the results are intended to be hypothesis-generating.

The cohort comprised 25 to 35 patients with locally advanced or metastatic urothelial carcinoma treated at Memorial Sloan Kettering on a trial protocol. Peripheral blood mononuclear cells were collected pretreatment and during treatment, at between 1 and 8 total time points per patient. The Qiagen DNeasy Blood extraction kit was used to purify genomic DNA from total PBMCs and from tumor samples. PBMCs were collected pretreatment and during treatment and were isolated and stored as previously described. To estimate absolute template abundance from read counts, synthetic TCR analog templates were spiked into each PCR. The immunoSEQ assay was used to amplify TCRbeta CDR3 regions from genomic DNA with bias-controlled V and J gene primers. Rearranged TCRbeta segments were sequenced at approximately 20X coverage. The paper's data handling went like this. Clustering was used to correct sequencing errors, and CDR3s were annotated against IMGT to assign V, D and J genes. Only productive TCRbeta rearrangements were used in downstream analyses, excluding out-of-frame or stop-codon sequences. Clonality was calculated as one minus the Shannon entropy normalized by the log of the number of unique productive sequences. Fisher's exact test with Benjamini-Hochberg correction, at a threshold of adjusted p below 0.01, was used to find clones that differed between time points or between blood and tumor. TCRdb limited this immuneACCESS table to in-frame rearrangements with V and J called. A share of clones is missing; checked studies link under half to unresolved V genes, and the rest is unexplained. That table supplies the V and J calls and clone size; D and trimming were determined from the DNA. A total of 53,000 or so clones appear in this sample, around 85% of them only once. Under 20% of the sample goes to the ten largest clones.

From the germline V gene, CDR1 is KGHSH and CDR2 is LQKENI. Inclusive of the bounding cysteine and phenylalanine, the CDR3 is 13 residues long. Only the CDR3 portion is preserved as DNA: 39 bases, with reading frame beginning at the first base. The V end loses 3 bases and the J end loses 6 bases, and a stretch of 10 bases separates them. Of note for this clone: What this receptor recognizes is not known. Base quality data are lacking; no much larger clone is found one base away.

The V and J segments used are TRBV18 and TRBJ2-3, with the D segment identity uncertain. Material: PBMCs, obtained around atezolizumab (anti-PD-L1) treatment. This TCR derives from a man aged 55-75 years with urothelial cancer. The CDR3 amino acid sequence is: CASSPGLRDTQYF. The nucleotide sequence is given as TGTGCCAGCTCACCGGGCCTTCGCGATACGCAGTATTTT.